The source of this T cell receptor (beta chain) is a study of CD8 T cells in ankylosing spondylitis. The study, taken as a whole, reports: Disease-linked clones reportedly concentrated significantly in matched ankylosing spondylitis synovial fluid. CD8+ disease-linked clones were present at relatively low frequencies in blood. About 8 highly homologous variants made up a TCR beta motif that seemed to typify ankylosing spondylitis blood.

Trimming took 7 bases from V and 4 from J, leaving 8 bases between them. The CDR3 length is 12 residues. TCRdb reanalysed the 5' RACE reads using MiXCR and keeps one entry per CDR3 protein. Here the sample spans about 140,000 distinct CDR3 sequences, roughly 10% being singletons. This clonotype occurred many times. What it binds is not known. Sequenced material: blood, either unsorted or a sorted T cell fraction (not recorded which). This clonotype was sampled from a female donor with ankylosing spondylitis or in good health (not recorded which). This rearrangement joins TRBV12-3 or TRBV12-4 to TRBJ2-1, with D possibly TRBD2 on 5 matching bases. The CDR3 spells CASTGLYNEQFF. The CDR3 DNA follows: TGTGCCAGCACAGGACTGTACAATGAGCAGTTCTTC.